This T cell receptor (beta chain) was documented in a study of T cells in Graves' hyperthyroidism and ophthalmopathy. Per germline, CDR1 MNHEY and CDR2 SMNVEV (reference sequence). This CDR3 has 14 amino acids. V gave up 4 bases and J gave up 4 bases; unmatched junction bases: 5. In its sample, this clonotype was seen a few times. What it binds is unknown. Amplified regions were TCR beta CDR3 sequences from RNA transcripts. With the HTBI primer set, the TCR CDR3 went through a first round of RT-PCR. TCRdb ran MiXCR on the multiplex PCR reads and lists one entry per CDR3 protein. The sample has hundreds of thousands of distinct CDR3 sequences; roughly 15% are singletons. The study, taken as a whole, reports: Classification by a 13 V-J model distinguished ophthalmopathy from stable hyperthyroidism.

The chain employs TRBV27 and TRBJ1-2; 8 positions match TRBD1. The sequencing input was blood. The TCR sequence derives from a woman in her twenties or thirties with Graves' hyperthyroidism. In DNA, the CDR3 is TGTGCCAGCAGTTGGACAGGGATAAGCTATGGCTACACCTTC. This gives the protein CASSWTGISYGYTF.